This TCR beta chain was sequenced for a study of radiotherapy plus CTLA-4 blockade in lung cancer. As for the study in general: Among all patients, more than 15% showed objective responses, while 30% to 35% had disease control.

To note about this clone: Its cognate antigen is unknown.

V was trimmed by 3 bases and J by 3 bases, leaving 12 bases between them. The CDR3 is 16 residues long. The germline V gene has CDR1 MDHEN and CDR2 SYDVKM. Only in-frame clones appear in the TCRdb table, and some are missing; sequencing was by immunoSEQ multiplex PCR. Among roughly 25,000 clones listed, approximately 73% were seen once. The study treated chemo-refractory metastatic non-small-cell lung cancer patients with focal radiation plus ipilimumab CTLA-4 blockade. General observations from the study: Per reports, early blood T cell clone dynamics, plus interferon-beta, forecast response most strongly. In blood, after radiotherapy plus ipilimumab, tumor-derived TCR clones expanded.

The clonotype originates from a human donor with non-small cell lung cancer who had stable disease on radiotherapy plus ipilimumab. The J gene is TRBJ2-6, the V gene TRBV28; no reliable D call. The sequencing here drew on peripheral blood, taken from a patient treated with radiotherapy plus ipilimumab. CDR3 loop: CASSLVRSFGANVLTF. CDR3 bases: TGTGCCAGCAGTTTGGTCCGATCTTTTGGGGCCAACGTCCTGACTTTC.